This T cell receptor (beta chain) was recovered during a study of cytomegalovirus exposure and HLA in healthy donors (dated by TCRdb to 2016 to 2017). In the study overall: In an earlier analysis of some 610 of the donors, approximately 300 Gb of sequence data and just under 120 million unique TCR beta sequences from 150 million to 200 million T cells were reported. To predict cytomegalovirus infection status, the study combined high-throughput TCR immunosequencing, statistical association of individual TCRs with disease status, and machine learning. The T cell repertoires of around 670 subjects were profiled by immunosequencing and related to cytomegalovirus serostatus. An early release that covered 640 HLA-typed donors contained approximately 300 gigabases of sequencing data and tens of millions of unique TCR sequences. Roughly five DR-DQ haplotypes were handled as single units for association and clustering, since linkage in the cohort was strong. An earlier analysis of roughly 600 of the donors used high-throughput TCR beta sequencing to judge whether each TCR beta V gene segment behaved as functional or pseudogenic. Rather than drawing on any new phenotypic data, the later analysis identified candidate immune exposures from TCR beta sequences and the way those sequences occurred across donors. A later analysis re-analyzed previously published TCR beta repertoires from roughly 630 donors and added high-resolution HLA genotyping to study TCR occurrence patterns. HLA typing covered class I and class II loci at four-digit resolution. The study was designed to test whether signatures of past pathogen exposure could be identified by cataloging public T cell receptors. Of the roughly 400 genotyped donors, 81% fell in the genetic ancestry cluster associated with self-reported Caucasian donors. In addition to the first cohort of 666 subjects, a separate validation cohort of 130 or so different subjects was used. A later genetic analysis took genome-wide SNP genotypes for about three fifths of the 666 donors and used that subset as a discovery cohort. Typing coverage differed by locus: A, B, C, DRB1 and DQB1 were typed in roughly 629-640 donors, DQA1 in about 510, DPA1 in nearly 610, and DPB1 in around 490. Donor age, sex, ethnicity and CMV serostatus were collected together with the repertoire data. All discovery cohort repertoires had been generated on a single sequencing platform. On average, over 200,000 unique TCR beta nucleotide sequences were sequenced per donor among a few hundred genotyped donors of the cohort, with about 19% of those sequences being non-productive. General study outcomes and caveats: Most TCR sequences were observed very rarely across donors, whereas some public TCRs were present in many individuals. Because counts were too low, roughly 16 rarely observed V segments, including chromosome 9 orphons, were left out of the earlier analysis of approximately 580 of the donors. When HLA alleles, especially DR and DQ, strongly co-occurred, TCR associations were difficult to assign to individual alleles. In a later analysis, HLA-associated TCR beta chains were found to be more clonally expanded and to have lower generation probabilities than equally common non-associated chains. Because HLA typing was missing for some donors at each locus, association tests included only the typed subset. The study listed 164 TCR beta chains as associated with cytomegalovirus. A later analysis associated 16,951 TCR beta sequences with specific HLA alleles at a false discovery rate of 0.05. Several of the top co-occurrence clusters appeared to be linked to parvovirus B19, influenza, CMV and Epstein-Barr virus, according to a later analysis. Three of the identified cytomegalovirus-associated TCR beta chains were confirmed in vitro to be specific for cytomegalovirus antigens. Correlated functional status among segregating V segments might be attributable to linkage disequilibrium, but an unknown experimental factor could not be ruled out. A further reported finding was that TCR beta sequences accurately predicted the HLA-A and HLA-B alleles for most subjects in the first cohort. According to a later analysis, most CMV-associated TCR beta chains appeared to be HLA-restricted, and the HLA associations seemed to be driven largely by CMV exposure. CMV serostatus was the only immune exposure information available for the cohort. The classifier was reported to diagnose cytomegalovirus status with high specificity and sensitivity in both the original cohort and the validation cohort. A cluster of highly shared sequence variants was judged likely to be a technical artifact of the sequencing pipeline. In a later analysis, TCR association rates were found to vary across HLA loci, with the most associated TCRs seen for DRB1 alleles and the fewest for HLA-C alleles. Compared with the 666-donor mean, donors in an Asian-associated ancestry cluster had fewer N-insertions in productive TCRs, according to a later genetic analysis. The cohort was sequenced for TCR beta chains only, and without alpha or paired-chain data the features that could be detected were limited. The authors suggested that the approach could potentially be extended to other disease states and immunological phenotypes. In an earlier analysis of 587 of the donors, most TCR beta V segments appeared in productive rearrangements about 87% or about 30% of the time, broadly matching IMGT annotations. An association between a missense DCLRE1C variant and V-gene and J-gene trimming of TCR beta chains was found in a later genetic analysis and replicated in an independent cohort. Presence/absence analyses assumed roughly uniform sequencing depth across donors, an assumption that may not hold.

The cohort comprised approximately 700 healthy bone marrow donors. All cohort members were sampled while nominally healthy, although unrecorded immune exposures were likely present. The donor tested CMV seropositive and was one of the 289 seropositive cohort members. Every donor gave a peripheral blood sample, and the peripheral blood mononuclear cells from that sample were used for TCR beta sequencing. The Qiagen DNeasy Blood Extraction Kit was used to extract genomic DNA from the blood cell samples. This clone was observed once. The clone's antigen remains unknown. No base-level quality is on record; no much larger clone is a single base apart. Library preparation was by the immunoSEQ multiplex PCR assay. For the multiplex PCR, a mixture combining 60 forward primers for TCR Vbeta segments and 13 reverse primers for TCR Jbeta segments was used. The CDR3 region of rearranged TCR beta genes was amplified from genomic DNA with a multiplex PCR assay. The amplified TCR beta libraries were sequenced on the Illumina HiSeq System as 87-base-pair reads. Per the original workflow: A later analysis tallied 80 million to 95 million unique TCR beta chains across the 666 repertoires, and approximately 9.9 million of those chains were shared by two or more donors. Raw reads were error-corrected and collapsed into unique sequences with a nearest-neighbor algorithm that merged closely related sequences to remove PCR and sequencing errors. V, D and J gene segments were assigned by aligning CDR3 sequences to IMGT reference sequences. For a sequence to be retained, a match of at least six nucleotides was required to both a V gene segment and a J gene segment. Rearrangements were classified as productive when the CDR3 lacked stop codons and remained in frame with V and J, and all other rearrangements were classified as non-productive. CDR3 was defined according to IMGT convention as the region running from the second conserved V-encoded cysteine to the conserved J-encoded phenylalanine. In an earlier analysis of around 540 of the donors, sequences lacking an unambiguous match to a single V gene segment were excluded. An earlier analysis of about 590 of the donors classified V segments as functional when productive rearrangements were above 56.7% and as segregating when the standard deviation between donors was above 5%. To diagnose cytomegalovirus status from the catalog of TCR beta chain sequences, a statistical classification framework was built. A later analysis assigned V and J genes by comparing TCR nucleotide sequences with IMGT/GENE-DB human TR gene sequences. Using the TCRdist pipeline, a later analysis assigned CDR3 sequences along with most-parsimonious VDJ recombination scenarios. A later analysis defined each TCR beta chain by its CDR3 amino acid sequence plus V-gene family, and excluded reads lacking a unique V-gene family. In a later analysis, 450 to 600 highly shared, low-generation-probability nucleotide sequences were removed to address suspected cross-contamination and a sequencing artifact. For each public chain, a later analysis derived a clonal expansion index from normalized ranks of inferred template counts within each repertoire. In a later analysis, generation probabilities were computed with a VDJ recombination model fitted to out-of-frame rearrangements, and the resulting probabilities were checked against IGoR. Hypergeometric tests were used in a later analysis to score TCR-TCR, TCR-HLA and TCR-CMV co-occurrence, with a repertoire-size bias correction applied to the TCR pairs. To estimate false discovery rates, a later analysis permuted the HLA or CMV assignments 20 times. In a later analysis, co-occurring TCRs were grouped using DBSCAN, with TCRdist sequence similarity added in when clustering inside HLA-allele-positive subsets. Co-occurrence clustering excluded repertoires with fewer than 30,000 or more than 120,000 public chains, plus five with anomalous nucleotide sharing. Imported from immuneACCESS, the table was reduced by TCRdb to in-frame sequences with V and J called. These copies leave out some clones; in studies compared against another copy, an unresolved V gene accounts for under half, and the cause of the remainder is not known. That table furnishes V, J and clone size, whereas the DNA furnished D and trimming. This sample comprises about 110,000 clones, 82% of them detected only once. The biggest ten clones account for roughly 2.7% of the sample.

The sequenced sample was PBMCs. This TCR derives from a man younger than 40 in good health and CMV-seropositive.

CDR3 protein: CASSLEGVGYNEQFF. The DNA reads TGCGCCAGCAGCTTGGAGGGGGTTGGTTACAATGAGCAGTTCTTC. The V gene is TRBV5-1 and the J gene is TRBJ2-1; TRBD1 might be the D gene, on 6 matching bases. The V end loses 0 bases and the J end loses 4 bases, and a stretch of 11 bases separates them. The germline V gene supplies CDR1 SGHRS and CDR2 YFSETQ. Counted from cysteine to phenylalanine, this CDR3 has 15 amino acids. The read is trimmed to its CDR3 DNA, 45 bases read in frame from base 1.